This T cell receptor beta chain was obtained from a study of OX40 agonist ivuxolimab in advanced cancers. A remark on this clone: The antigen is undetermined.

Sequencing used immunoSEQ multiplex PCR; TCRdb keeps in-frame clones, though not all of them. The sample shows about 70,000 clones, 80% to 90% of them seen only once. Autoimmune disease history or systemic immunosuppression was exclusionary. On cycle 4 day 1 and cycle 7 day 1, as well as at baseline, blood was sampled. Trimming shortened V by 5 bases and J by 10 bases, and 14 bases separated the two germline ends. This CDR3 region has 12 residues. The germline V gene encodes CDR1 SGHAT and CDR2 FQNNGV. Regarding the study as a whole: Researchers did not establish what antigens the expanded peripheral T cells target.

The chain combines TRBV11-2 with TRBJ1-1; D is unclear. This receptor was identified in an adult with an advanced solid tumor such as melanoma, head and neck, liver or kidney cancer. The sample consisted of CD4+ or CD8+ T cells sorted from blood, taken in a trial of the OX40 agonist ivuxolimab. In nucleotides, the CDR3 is TGTGCCAGCAGCCGATTGGGGATGGCAGCTTTCTTT. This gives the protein CASSRLGMAAFF.